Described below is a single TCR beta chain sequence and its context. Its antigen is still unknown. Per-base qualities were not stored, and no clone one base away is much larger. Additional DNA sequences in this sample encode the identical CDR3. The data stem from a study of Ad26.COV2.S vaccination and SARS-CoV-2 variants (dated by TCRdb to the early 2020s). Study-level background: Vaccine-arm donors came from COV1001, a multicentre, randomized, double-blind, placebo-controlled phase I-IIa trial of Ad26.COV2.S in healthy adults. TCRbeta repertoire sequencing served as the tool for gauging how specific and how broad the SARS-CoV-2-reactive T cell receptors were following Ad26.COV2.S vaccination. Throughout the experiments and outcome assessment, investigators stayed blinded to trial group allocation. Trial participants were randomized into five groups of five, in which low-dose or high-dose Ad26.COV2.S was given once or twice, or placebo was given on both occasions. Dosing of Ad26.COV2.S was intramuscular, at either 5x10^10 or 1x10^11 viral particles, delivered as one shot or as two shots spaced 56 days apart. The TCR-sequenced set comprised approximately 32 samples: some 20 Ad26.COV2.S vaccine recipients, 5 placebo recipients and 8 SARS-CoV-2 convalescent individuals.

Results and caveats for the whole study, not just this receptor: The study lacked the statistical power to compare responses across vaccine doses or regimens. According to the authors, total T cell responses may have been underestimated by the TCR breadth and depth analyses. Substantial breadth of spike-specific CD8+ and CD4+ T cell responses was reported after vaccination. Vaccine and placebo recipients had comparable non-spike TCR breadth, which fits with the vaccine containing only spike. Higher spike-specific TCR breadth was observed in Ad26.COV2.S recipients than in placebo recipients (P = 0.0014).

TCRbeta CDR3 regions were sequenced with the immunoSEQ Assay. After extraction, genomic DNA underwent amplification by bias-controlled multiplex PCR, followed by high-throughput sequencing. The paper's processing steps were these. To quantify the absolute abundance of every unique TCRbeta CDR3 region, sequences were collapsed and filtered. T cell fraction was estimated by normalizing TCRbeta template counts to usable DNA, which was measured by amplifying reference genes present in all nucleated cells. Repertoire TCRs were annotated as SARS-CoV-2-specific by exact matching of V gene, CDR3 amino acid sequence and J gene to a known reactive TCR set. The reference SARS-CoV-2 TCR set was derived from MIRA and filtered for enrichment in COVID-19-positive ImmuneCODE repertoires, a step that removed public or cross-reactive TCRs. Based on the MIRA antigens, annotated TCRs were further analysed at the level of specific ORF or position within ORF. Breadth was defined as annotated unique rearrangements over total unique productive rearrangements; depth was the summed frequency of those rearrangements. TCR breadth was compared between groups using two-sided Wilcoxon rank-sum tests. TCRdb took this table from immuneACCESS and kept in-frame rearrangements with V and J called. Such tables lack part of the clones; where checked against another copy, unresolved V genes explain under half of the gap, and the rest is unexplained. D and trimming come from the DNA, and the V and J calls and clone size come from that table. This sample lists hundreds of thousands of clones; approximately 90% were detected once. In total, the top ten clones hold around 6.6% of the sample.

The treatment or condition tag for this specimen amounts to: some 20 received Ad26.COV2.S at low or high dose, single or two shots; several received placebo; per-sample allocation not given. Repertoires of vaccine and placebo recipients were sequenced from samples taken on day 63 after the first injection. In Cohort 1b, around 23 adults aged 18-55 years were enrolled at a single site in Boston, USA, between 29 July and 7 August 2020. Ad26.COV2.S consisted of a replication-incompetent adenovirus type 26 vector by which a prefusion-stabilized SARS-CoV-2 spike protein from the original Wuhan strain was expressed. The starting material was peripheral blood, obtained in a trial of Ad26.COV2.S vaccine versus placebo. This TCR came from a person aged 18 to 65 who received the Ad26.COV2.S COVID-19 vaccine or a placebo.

The DNA sequence is given as TGTGCCAGCAGCTTAGCGGTAGGGGGCGGCCCCTACGAGCAGTACTTC. Its product reads: CASSLAVGGGPYEQYF. The V and J genes are TRBV7-9 and TRBJ2-7, with 7 junctional bases fitting TRBD1. The CDR3, from cysteine to phenylalanine, totals 16 residues. The CDR3 DNA has 48 bases and is translated from base 1. V ends up 0 bases short and J 2 bases short, with an unmatched junction base count of 7. CDR1 SEHNR and CDR2 FQNEAQ are derived from the germline V gene (reference sequence). With the rest looked up from the reference TRBV7-9 and TRBJ2-7 genes rather than sequenced, the full variable domain is DTGVSQNPRHKITKRGQNVTFRCDPISEHNRLYWYRQTLGQGPEFLTYFQNEAQLEKSRLLSDRFSAERPKGSFSTLEIQRTEQGDSAMYLCASSLAVGGGPYEQYFGPGTRLTVT.